This TCR beta chain appears in the sequencing data of a study of blood T cell repertoires in COVID-19. The protocol was immunoSEQ multiplex PCR, while the TCRdb copy is restricted to in-frame clones and leaves out a portion. Here the sample spans about 270,000 clones, around four fifths being singletons. This clone occurred a few times. Sequencing used peripheral blood. The clonotype originates from a man older than 75 with acute or convalescent COVID-19.

CDR3 nucleotides: TGTGCCAGCAGCCCAGGGTCCACAGATACGCAGTATTTT. Amino acid sequence: CASSPGSTDTQYF. The chain employs TRBV11-3 and TRBJ2-3; D perhaps matches TRBD1 (5 bases). The CDR3 loop spans 13 amino acids. Trimming shortened V by 5 bases and J by 2 bases, and 8 bases separated the two germline ends. CDR1 and CDR2 from the germline V gene are SGHNT and YENEEA.